This TCR beta chain was sequenced in a study of T cell responses to AZD1222 COVID-19 vaccine. Libraries were prepared by immunoSEQ multiplex PCR; TCRdb keeps only in-frame clonotypes and omits some of them. The sample lists 170,000 or so clones, approximately 86% seen once, with less than 3% in the top ten. For this clone: No antigen is known for it.

V shed 4 bases and J 2 bases; nucleotides not matched to a gene: 11. CDR3 size: 16 residues. The germline CDR1 and CDR2 sequences are SGHRS and YFSETQ. Study-wide findings and caveats: Just six AZD1222 recipients were seropositive at baseline.

This receptor was obtained from an adult in good health. Source: peripheral blood, taken on day 0 of AZD1222 vaccination. This rearrangement joins TRBV5-1 to TRBJ2-7; TRBD1 matches 8 bases. For the CDR3, the DNA is TGCGCCAGCAGCGCCCCTGTGGGACAGGCGACCTACGAGCAGTACTTC. It yields the protein CASSAPVGQATYEQYF.